Following are 8 T cell receptor beta chains from one sample sequenced in a study of cytomegalovirus exposure and HLA in healthy donors. The PCR employed 60 Vbeta primers together with 13 Jbeta primers. Only in-frame clones appear in the TCRdb table, and some are missing; sequencing was by immunoSEQ multiplex PCR. The sample holds more than 95,000 clones. The sequenced material came from PBMCs. The receptors stem from a man aged 30-40 years in good health and CMV-seronegative.

The chain recombines TRBV2 with TRBJ2-1; 10 bases align to TRBD1. Germline V gene lookup returns CDR1 SNHLY and CDR2 FYNNEI. Losses at the gene ends were 2 bases for V and 0 bases for J; bases not matched to a gene: 7. The CDR3 is 18 residues long. The CDR3 DNA is TGTGCCAGCAGTGAACCTGGACAGGGGGTTTCCTCCTACAATGAGCAGTTCTTC. Translated: CASSEPGQGVSSYNEQFF.

The CDR3 DNA sequence: TGTGCCAGCAGTGACGACGGAGGGGCAGCTTTCTTT. The encoded protein is CASSDDGGAAFF. The gene calls are TRBV2 and TRBJ1-1, with a weak D call TRBD1 (5 bases). The CDR3 runs to 12 residues. V lost 3 bases, J lost 10 bases, and 12 bases lay in between. Germline CDR1 reads SNHLY; CDR2 reads FYNNEI.

The rearrangement uses TRBV2 and TRBJ2-7; 10 nucleotides line up with TRBD2. Germline trimming cut 8 bases from V and 2 bases from J; bases unmatched to any gene: 18. Germline CDR1 and CDR2: SNHLY and FYNNEI. This CDR3 region has 18 residues. The CDR3 DNA sequence: TGTGCCAGCGCTAGGACTAGCGGTGTCTTCCTACCTACCTACGAGCAGTACTTC. Residues: CASARTSGVFLPTYEQYF.

The chain uses TRBV7-2 and TRBJ1-1; TRBD1 agrees at 9 bases. V shed 3 bases, J shed 7 bases, and the junction held 6 bases outside the gene matches. Germline loops: CDR1 SGHTA, CDR2 FQGNSA. The CDR3 spans 14 residues. CDR3 sequence (DNA): TGTGCCAGCAGCTTGGACAGGGGAGGAGGTGAAGCTTTCTTT. Protein product: CASSLDRGGGEAFF. Variable domain in full (rest from reference TRBV7-2 and TRBJ1-1): GAGVSQSPSNKVTEKGKDVELRCDPISGHTALYWYRQSLGQGLEFLIYFQGNSAPDKSGLPSDRFSAERTGGSVSTLTIQRTQQEDSAVYLCASSLDRGGGEAFFGQGTRLTVV.

The chain employs TRBV5-1 and TRBJ2-7, with a tentative D call TRBD1 (6 bases). Per the germline V gene, CDR1 is SGHRS and CDR2 is YFSETQ. V was trimmed by 4 bases and J by 0 bases, leaving 14 bases between them. CDR3 length equals 15 residues. CDR3 nucleotide sequence: TGCGCCAGCAGCCCCCTACAGGGAAGCTCCTACGAGCAGTACTTC. It yields the protein CASSPLQGSSYEQYF.

The rearrangement joins TRBV27 to TRBJ1-1; TRBD1 aligns across 7 bases. The CDR3 loop spans 16 amino acids. The germline V gene encodes CDR1 MNHEY and CDR2 SMNVEV (reference sequence). V was pared by 5 bases and J by 7 bases, with 16 bases of the junction left unmatched. The CDR3 sequence is CASSPWDSSTSIEAFF. DNA for the CDR3: TGTGCCAGCAGTCCGTGGGACAGCTCAACTTCGATTGAAGCTTTCTTT.

The chain uses TRBV27 and TRBJ2-1; unclear D gene. The V gene's germline CDR1 is MNHEY and CDR2 SMNVEV (reference sequence). The V gene lost 4 bases and the J gene lost 3 bases, with 13 bases spanning the gap. There are 15 residues in the CDR3. The CDR3 nucleotides read TGTGCCAGCAGTTCCGGGTTCCGCAACTACAATGAGCAGTTCTTC. This gives the protein CASSSGFRNYNEQFF.

This chain uses TRBV6-5 with TRBJ2-3; unclear D gene. Per germline, CDR1 MNHEY and CDR2 SVGAGI. The CDR3 spans 13 residues. V lost 2 bases, J lost 3 bases, and 6 bases lay in between. For the CDR3, the DNA is TGTGCCAGCAGTTACGAAGAGACAGATACGCAGTATTTT. Translated, it gives CASSYEETDTQYF.